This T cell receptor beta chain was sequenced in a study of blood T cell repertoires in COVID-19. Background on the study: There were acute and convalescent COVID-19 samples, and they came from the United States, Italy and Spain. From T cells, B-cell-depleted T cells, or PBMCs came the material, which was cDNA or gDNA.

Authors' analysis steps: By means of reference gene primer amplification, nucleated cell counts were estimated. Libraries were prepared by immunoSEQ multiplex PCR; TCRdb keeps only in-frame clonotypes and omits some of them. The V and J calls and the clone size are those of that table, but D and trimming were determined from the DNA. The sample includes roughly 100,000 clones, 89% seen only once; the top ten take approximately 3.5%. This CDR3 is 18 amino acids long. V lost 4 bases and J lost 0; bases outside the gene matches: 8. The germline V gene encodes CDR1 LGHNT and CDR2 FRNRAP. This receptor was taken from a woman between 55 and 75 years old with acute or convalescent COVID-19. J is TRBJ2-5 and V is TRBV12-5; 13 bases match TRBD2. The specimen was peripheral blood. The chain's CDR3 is CASGSEKGLAGNQETQYF. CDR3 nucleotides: TGTGCTAGTGGTTCTGAAAAGGGACTAGCGGGAAACCAAGAGACCCAGTACTTC.